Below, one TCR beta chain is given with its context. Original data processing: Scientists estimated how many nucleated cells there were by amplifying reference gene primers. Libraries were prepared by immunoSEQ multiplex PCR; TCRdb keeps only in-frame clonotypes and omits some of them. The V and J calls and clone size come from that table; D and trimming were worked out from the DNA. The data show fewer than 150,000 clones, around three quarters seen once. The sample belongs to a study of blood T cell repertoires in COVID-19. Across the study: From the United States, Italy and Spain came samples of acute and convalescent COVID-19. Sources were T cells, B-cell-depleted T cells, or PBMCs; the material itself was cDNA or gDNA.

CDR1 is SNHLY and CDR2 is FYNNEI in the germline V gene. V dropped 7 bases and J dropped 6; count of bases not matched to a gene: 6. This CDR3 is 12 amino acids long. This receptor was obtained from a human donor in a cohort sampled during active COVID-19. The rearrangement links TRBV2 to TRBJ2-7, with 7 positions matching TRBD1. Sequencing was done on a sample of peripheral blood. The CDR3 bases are TGTGCCAGCACCCAGGGGGTGGGCGAGCAGTACTTC. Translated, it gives CASTQGVGEQYF.